This T cell receptor (beta chain) derives from a study of T cell changes during pregnancy in multiple sclerosis (dated by TCRdb to between 2019 and 2020). Concerning the study at large: In women with multiple sclerosis, the researchers looked at how the T cell repertoire shifted as pregnancy progressed.

This clone was seen once. Its antigen is not yet known. Base quality data are lacking; no much larger clone is found one base away. CDR1 and CDR2, per the germline V gene, are SGHAT and FQNNGV. V and J are truncated by 1 base and 8 bases respectively, leaving an intervening sequence of 14 bases. The CDR3, cysteine through phenylalanine, is 15 amino acids long. Only the CDR3 region is kept as DNA, spanning 45 bases read in frame from base 1. Library preparation was by the immunoSEQ multiplex PCR assay. TCRdb provides this immuneACCESS table in a form limited to in-frame rearrangements. Some clones are lacking; in checked studies, under half of them reflect an unresolved V gene, and why the rest are absent is not known. This sample is represented by some 40,000 clones; approximately 94% of them were singletons. The top ten clones comprise 1.7% of the sample.

This sequence originates from a female donor with multiple sclerosis, enrolled in a pregnancy study. The sequenced sample was peripheral blood, obtained in the third trimester of pregnancy. Recombination joined TRBV11-2 with TRBJ1-4, and TRBD1 may be the D gene, going by 5 matching bases. The CDR3: CASSLAGGDLEKLFF. Read as DNA, the sequence is TGTGCCAGCAGCTTAGCCGGGGGAGATTTGGAAAAACTGTTTTTT.